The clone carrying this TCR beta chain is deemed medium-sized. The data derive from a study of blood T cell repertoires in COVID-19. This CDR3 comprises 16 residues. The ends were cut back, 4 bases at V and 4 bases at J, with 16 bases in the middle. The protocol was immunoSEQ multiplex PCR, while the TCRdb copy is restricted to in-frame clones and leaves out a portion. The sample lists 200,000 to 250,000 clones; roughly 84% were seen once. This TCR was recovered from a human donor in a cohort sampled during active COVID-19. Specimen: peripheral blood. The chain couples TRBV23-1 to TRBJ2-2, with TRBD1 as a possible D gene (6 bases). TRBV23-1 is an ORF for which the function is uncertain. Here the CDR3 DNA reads TGCGCCAGCAGTCCCCGCCTGGGGGCCTGCACCGGGGAGCTGTTTTTT. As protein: CASSPRLGACTGELFF.